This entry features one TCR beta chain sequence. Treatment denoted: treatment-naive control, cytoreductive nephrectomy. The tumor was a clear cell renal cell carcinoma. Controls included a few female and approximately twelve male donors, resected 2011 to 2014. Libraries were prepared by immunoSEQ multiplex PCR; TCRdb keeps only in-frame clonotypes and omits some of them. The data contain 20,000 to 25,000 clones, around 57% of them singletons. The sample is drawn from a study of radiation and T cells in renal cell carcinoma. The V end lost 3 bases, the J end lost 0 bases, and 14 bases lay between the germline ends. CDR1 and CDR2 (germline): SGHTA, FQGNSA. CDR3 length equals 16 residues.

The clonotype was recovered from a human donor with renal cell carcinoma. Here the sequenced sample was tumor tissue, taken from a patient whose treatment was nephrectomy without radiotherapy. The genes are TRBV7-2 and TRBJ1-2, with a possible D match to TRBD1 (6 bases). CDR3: CASSFGRGSPNYGYTF. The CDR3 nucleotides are TGTGCCAGCAGCTTCGGCAGGGGTTCCCCTAACTATGGCTACACCTTC.